This T cell receptor (beta chain) was sequenced for a study of cytomegalovirus exposure and HLA in healthy donors. Points from the study as a whole: In a later analysis, most CMV-associated TCR beta chains appeared HLA-restricted. Based on reports, TCR beta sequences accurately predicted HLA-A and HLA-B alleles for most subjects. A later analysis showed TCR association rates differing by HLA locus, peaking at DRB1 and lowest at HLA-C. An analysis done earlier found most TCR beta V segments productive about 87% or about 30% of the time.

Germline values: CDR1 MDHEN, CDR2 SYDVKM. The V gene lost 6 bases and the J gene lost 3 bases, with 12 bases spanning the gap. The CDR3 has 13 residues. This PCR relied on a set of 60 Vbeta primers and 13 Jbeta primers. Data came from immunoSEQ multiplex PCR; TCRdb stores just in-frame clones and leaves some out. The table has 150,000 to 200,000 clones, about four fifths seen once; the top ten hold under 6%. Concerning this clone itself: Its specificity is unknown.

The sample comprised PBMCs. This clonotype was obtained from a man younger than 45 in good health and CMV-seronegative. The chain combines TRBV28 with TRBJ2-7; possible D gene TRBD1, 6 bases. CDR3 DNA: TGTGCCAGCAGCTCCCGGACAGACTACGAGCAGTACTTC. This sequence encodes CASSSRTDYEQYF.